Below are 10 T cell receptor beta chains sequenced from a single sample in a study of T-cell reconstitution after alpha-beta-depleted transplantation in children. Preparation of the TCRbeta library was carried out with unique molecular identifiers. In TCRdb, the PCR reads were re-called with MiXCR into one record per CDR3 protein. The profile covers almost 250,000 distinct CDR3 sequences, with about 25% appearing a single time and roughly 2.7% taken by the ten largest. The sample here was PBMCs, taken before TCRalphabeta/CD19-depleted stem cell transplant. The origin of the receptors is a girl aged 2 to 10 with Fanconi anemia, due to receive a stem cell transplant.

The rearrangement uses TRBV6-2 or TRBV6-3 and TRBJ2-1; 7 bases agree with TRBD1. CDR1 is MNHEY, CDR2 SVGEGT, per germline. This CDR3 comprises 14 residues. The junction had 7 bases not matched to a gene; V was cut back by 6 bases and J by 5 bases. For the CDR3, the DNA is TGTGCCAGCAGGAACCGGGACAGCAACAATGAGCAGTTCTTC. Protein product: CASRNRDSNNEQFF.

This sequence joins TRBV27 and TRBJ2-1, with unresolved D. Looked up from germline, CDR1 is MNHEY and CDR2 is SMNVEV (reference sequence). V was pared by 4 bases and J by 5 bases, with 21 bases between. The CDR3 consists of 17 residues. The CDR3 sequence: CASSSGWVGYQDNEQFF. DNA of the CDR3: TGTGCCAGCAGTTCGGGTTGGGTAGGGTACCAGGACAATGAGCAGTTCTTC.

In the case of this clonotype: At one boundary the junction diverges from the germline segment, which might be a read error. The gene calls are TRBV2 and TRBJ2-7; 7 bases map to TRBD1. The CDR3 contains 19 residues. CDR1 and CDR2 (germline): SNHLY, FYNNEI. The CDR3 DNA follows: TGTGCCTGCAGTTTTCCCGTCGGCCGCGGTACGGGACAGCTCTACGAGCAGTACTTC. Its protein is CACSFPVGRGTGQLYEQYF. The whole variable domain, filled in from reference TRBV2 and TRBJ2-7, reads EPEVTQTPSHQVTQMGQEVILRCVPISNHLYFYWYRQILGQKVEFLVSFYNNEISEKSEIFDDQFSVERPDGSNFTLKIRSTKLEDSAMYFCACSFPVGRGTGQLYEQYFGPGTRLTVT.

J is TRBJ1-6 and V is TRBV9, with a tentative D call TRBD1 (5 bases). The CDR3 loop spans 16 amino acids. V lost 0 bases and J lost 4, with 11 bases in between. Germline values: CDR1 SGDLS, CDR2 YYNGEE. The CDR3 sequence: CASSVGPGPYNSPLHF. In nucleotides, the CDR3 is TGTGCCAGCAGCGTAGGGCCGGGACCTTATAATTCACCCCTCCACTTT.

This clonotype was seen only a few times. V gene TRBV5-6 combines with J gene TRBJ2-7, with D perhaps matching TRBD1 (7 bases). V was shortened by 0 bases and J by 9 bases, with 16 bases between the two germline ends. The germline V gene has CDR1 SGHDT and CDR2 YYEEEE. The CDR3 loop spans 14 amino acids. The DNA of the CDR3 is TGTGCCAGCAGCTTGGTAGGCGGGGACAGCGGGCAGTACTTC. Translation: CASSLVGGDSGQYF.

This clonotype was seen many times. The CDR3 nucleotides are TGTGCCAGTCGTCGGACTAGCGGAAACATTCAGTACTTC. This translates into CASRRTSGNIQYF. The V and J genes are TRBV12-3 or TRBV12-4 and TRBJ2-4, with TRBD2 matching over 10 bases. Germline trimming cut 9 bases from V and 6 bases from J; bases unmatched to any gene: 5. CDR3 size: 13 residues.

This clonotype was observed many times. The genes are TRBV12-3 or TRBV12-4 and TRBJ2-7; 7 positions agree with TRBD2. The CDR3 runs to 15 residues. Trimming took 6 bases from V and 0 from J; bases not matched to a gene: 8. DNA of the CDR3: TGTGCCAGCAGGGAAGGGCGGGGGAGCTCCTACGAGCAGTACTTC. It codes for CASREGRGSSYEQYF.

This clonotype was picked up a small number of times. The V and J genes are TRBV29-1 and TRBJ2-3; 7 bases are shared with TRBD2. This CDR3 contains 16 residues. The V and J ends lost 4 bases and 1 base, in that order; junction bases with no gene match: 11. Germline V gene sequence: CDR1 SQVTM, CDR2 ANQGSEA. DNA for the CDR3: TGCAGCGTTGTTGGCGGGAGCCGGGGACGCACAGATACGCAGTATTTT. Amino acid sequence: CSVVGGSRGRTDTQYF.

This clonotype was picked up a small number of times. The rearrangement uses TRBV20-1 and TRBJ1-6, with TRBD1 matching 7 bases. This CDR3 is 15 amino acids long. Germline V gives CDR1 DFQATT, CDR2 SNEGSKA (reference sequence). Losses at the gene ends were 2 bases for V and 6 bases for J; bases not matched to a gene: 7. CDR3 nucleotides: TGCAGTGCTAGATTGCCGGGACAGCGTAATTCACCCCTCCACTTT. This encodes CSARLPGQRNSPLHF.

This clonotype was seen ten or more times. The chain recombines TRBV20-1 with TRBJ2-7, with D possibly TRBD2 on 5 matching bases. This CDR3 contains 15 residues. V lost 1 base and J lost 2, with 15 bases in between. Per germline, CDR1 DFQATT and CDR2 SNEGSKA (reference sequence). This CDR3 is CSARGAPSSPYEQYF. The DNA of the CDR3 is TGCAGTGCTAGAGGGGCCCCTAGCTCCCCCTACGAGCAGTACTTC.